Following are 11 T cell receptor beta chains from one sample sequenced in a study of blood T cell repertoires in COVID-19. Sequencing was performed with immunoSEQ multiplex PCR; in TCRdb, only in-frame clones are kept and a portion is missing. The table includes more than 200,000 clones, around 80% detected once. Sequencing was carried out using peripheral blood. All receptors come from a middle-aged woman who had recovered from COVID-19.

CDR3 in DNA: TGTGCCAGCAGCTGGGCCGGGACAGGGGATACTGAAGCTTTCTTT. Translating gives CASSWAGTGDTEAFF. The chain uses TRBV7-9 and TRBJ1-1, with 10 bases lining up with TRBD1. The V segment lost 4 bases and the J segment 5 bases; nucleotides outside the gene matches: 7. The germline gives CDR1 SEHNR, CDR2 FQNEAQ (reference sequence). The CDR3 totals 15 residues.

The chain has TRBV12-3 or TRBV12-4 and TRBJ1-1; 7 positions agree with TRBD1. Trimming at V came to 8 bases and at J to 1 base, leaving 4 bases not matched to a gene. The CDR3 is 13 amino acids. As DNA, the CDR3 is TGTGCCAGCTGGCGACAGGGGAACACTGAAGCTTTCTTT. It translates to CASWRQGNTEAFF.

The genes are TRBV6-4 and TRBJ2-3; D not resolved. This CDR3 is 15 amino acids long. The germline V gene has CDR1 MRHNA and CDR2 SNTAGT. Trimming left V 3 bases short and J 0 bases short, with 10 bases between. In DNA form, the CDR3 reads TGTGCCAGCAGTGATGGCGGAGCTAGCACAGATACGCAGTATTTT. Translation gives CASSDGGASTDTQYF.

V usage is TRBV19 and J usage is TRBJ1-6, with 7 bases matching TRBD1. CDR3 length: 15 amino acids. Germline CDR1 and CDR2: LNHDA and SQIVND (reference sequence). V lost 5 bases and J lost 5; bases outside the gene matches: 6. The CDR3 loop reads CASSLRQGDNSPLHF. In DNA form, the CDR3 reads TGTGCCAGTAGTTTGCGGCAGGGGGATAATTCACCCCTCCACTTT. Full variable domain (rest looked up from reference TRBV19 and TRBJ1-6): DGGITQSPKYLFRKEGQNVTLSCEQNLNHDAMYWYRQDPGQGLRLIYYSQIVNDFQKGDIAEGYSVSREKKESFPLTVTSAQKNPTAFYLCASSLRQGDNSPLHFGNGTRLTVT.

CDR3 DNA: TGTGCCAGCAGCTTGTGGCCGGAGGAAGCTTTCTTT. This translates into CASSLWPEEAFF. The rearrangement links TRBV5-8 to TRBJ1-1; D unclear. The V end lost 1 base, the J end lost 8 bases, and 9 bases lay between the germline ends. CDR1 and CDR2 from the germline V gene are SGHTS and YDEGEE. The CDR3 is 12 amino acids. The variable domain in full, with the rest retrieved from reference TRBV5-8 and TRBJ1-1, is EAGVTQSPTHLIKTRGQQATLRCSPISGHTSVYWYQQALGLGLQFLLWYDEGEERNRGNFPPRFSGRQFPNYSSELNVNALELEDSALYLCASSLWPEEAFFGQGTRLTVV.

Only a few counts were recorded for this clone. The chain joins TRBV11-1 to TRBJ1-3, with 8 bases that match TRBD1. The J segment lost 13 bases and the V segment lost 3 bases, leaving 2 bases of the junction unmatched. Per germline, CDR1 SGHAT and CDR2 FQDESV (reference sequence). The CDR3 extends over 11 amino acids. The CDR3 here is CASSFGQGIYF. The DNA of the CDR3 is TGTGCCAGCAGCTTCGGACAGGGAATATATTTT.

V is TRBV27 and J is TRBJ1-2, with D unresolved. CDR3 length: 13 residues. Germline V gives CDR1 MNHEY, CDR2 SMNVEV (reference sequence). The V and J ends lost 2 bases and 5 bases respectively, with 9 bases between them. Here the CDR3 DNA reads TGTGCCAGCAGTTTAAGCCCCTCATATGGCTACACCTTC. It encodes CASSLSPSYGYTF.

The J gene is TRBJ1-1, the V gene TRBV5-1; 8 bases are shared with TRBD1. CDR1 is SGHRS, CDR2 YFSETQ, per germline. V shed 4 bases and J 1 base; nucleotides not matched to a gene: 6. This CDR3 comprises 15 residues. Written as DNA, the CDR3 is TGCGCCAGCAGCCAAGTCGGACAGGGGAACACTGAAGCTTTCTTT. Translated: CASSQVGQGNTEAFF.

This rearrangement joins TRBV10-3 to TRBJ2-1, with TRBD2 matching 10 bases. From germline, CDR1 is ENHRY and CDR2 SYGVKD. This CDR3 contains 13 residues. V shed 10 bases and J 6 bases; nucleotides not matched to a gene: 6. CDR3 bases: TGTGCCACCCTAGCGGGGGCTATCAATGAGCAGTTCTTC. Residues: CATLAGAINEQFF.

A single count supports this clone. The chain links TRBV6-5 to TRBJ1-2; tentative D call: TRBD1 (5 bases). The CDR3 has 14 residues. The V end was cut by 2 bases, the J end by 8 bases, with 15 bases between. Germline loops: CDR1 MNHEY, CDR2 SVGAGI. This CDR3 reads CASSYGRGFKGYTF. CDR3 nucleotide sequence: TGTGCCAGCAGTTACGGCCGGGGGTTTAAGGGCTACACCTTC.

V is TRBV5-1 and J is TRBJ1-3; D call uncertain. Germline V lookup: CDR1 SGHRS, CDR2 YFSETQ. V shed 2 bases and J shed 0 bases, with 3 bases lying between them. This CDR3 has 13 residues. CDR3 protein: CASSLYSGNTIYF. The CDR3 coding sequence is TGCGCCAGCAGCTTATACTCTGGAAACACCATATATTTT. The variable domain in full, with the rest retrieved from reference TRBV5-1 and TRBJ1-3, is KAGVTQTPRYLIKTRGQQVTLSCSPISGHRSVSWYQQTPGQGLQFLFEYFSETQRNKGNFPGRFSGRQFSNSRSEMNVSTLELGDSALYLCASSLYSGNTIYFGEGSWLTVV.